Each of the 2 T cell receptor beta chains below was sequenced from the same sample in a study of blood T cell repertoires in COVID-19. Sequenced by immunoSEQ multiplex PCR; TCRdb stores in-frame clones only, minus some. This sample has roughly 260,000 clones, with around 87% found just once. Sequencing used peripheral blood. All receptors derive from a woman between 50 and 59 years old with acute or convalescent COVID-19.

This chain joins TRBV9 and TRBJ2-7; the D is unclear. Germline values: CDR1 SGDLS, CDR2 YYNGEE. V was trimmed by 1 base and J by 6 bases, leaving 11 bases between them. This CDR3 is built from 13 residues. The CDR3 DNA reads TGTGCCAGCAGCGTACTTTCCGGTTCCGAGCAGTACTTC. It translates to CASSVLSGSEQYF. Full variable domain (missing parts from reference TRBV9 and TRBJ2-7): DSGVTQTPKHLITATGQRVTLRCSPRSGDLSVYWYQQSLDQGLQFLIQYYNGEERAKGNILERFSAQQFPDLHSELNLSSLELGDSALYFCASSVLSGSEQYFGPGTRLTVT.

The rearrangement links TRBV12-5 to TRBJ2-1; perhaps TRBD2 as D (6 bases). Germline assignment: CDR1 LGHNT and CDR2 FRNRAP. The CDR3 sequence is 14 residues long. The germline V and J ends were trimmed by 1 base and 6 bases, with 10 bases remaining between them. Here the CDR3 DNA reads TGTGCTAGTGGTTTGGGGACCGGGAGCAATGAGCAGTTCTTC. Translation: CASGLGTGSNEQFF.